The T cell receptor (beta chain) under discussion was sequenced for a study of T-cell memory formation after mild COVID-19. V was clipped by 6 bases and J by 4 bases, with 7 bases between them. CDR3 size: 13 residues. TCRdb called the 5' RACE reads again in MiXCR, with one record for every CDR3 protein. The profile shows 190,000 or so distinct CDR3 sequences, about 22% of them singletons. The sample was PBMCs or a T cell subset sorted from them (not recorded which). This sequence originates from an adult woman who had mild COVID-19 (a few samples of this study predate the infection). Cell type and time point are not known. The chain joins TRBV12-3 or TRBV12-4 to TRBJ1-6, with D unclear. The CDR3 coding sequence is TGTGCCAGCAGGGCGGATTATAATTCACCCCTCCACTTT. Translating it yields CASRADYNSPLHF.